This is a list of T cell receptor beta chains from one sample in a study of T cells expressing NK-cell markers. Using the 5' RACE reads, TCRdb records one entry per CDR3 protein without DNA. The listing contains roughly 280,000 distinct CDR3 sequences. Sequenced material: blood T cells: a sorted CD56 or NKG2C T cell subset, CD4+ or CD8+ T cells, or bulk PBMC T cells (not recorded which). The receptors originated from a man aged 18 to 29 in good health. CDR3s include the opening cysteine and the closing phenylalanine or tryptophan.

CASSQWTSGDREQYF,TRBJ2-7,TRBV28
CASTLARLAGVAGELFF,TRBJ2-2,TRBV7-2
CASRRRTGGSPLHF,TRBJ1-6,TRBV6-2/TRBV6-3
CSHRVKHEQYF,TRBJ2-7,TRBV20-1
CSASRPLGNQPQHF,TRBJ1-5,TRBV20-1
CAARDQLLETQYF,TRBJ2-5,TRBV2
CASRGGQGQQFF,TRBJ2-1,TRBV12-3/TRBV12-4
CAISENGPGGINIQYF,TRBJ2-4,TRBV10-3
CASSDWGGYTEAFF,TRBJ1-1,TRBV6-1
CASSLGLDRLAGLAYEQYF,TRBJ2-7,TRBV5-1
CASTWDRGFRANTEAFF,TRBJ1-1,TRBV12-3/TRBV12-4
CASSLSRQGAVGEQFF,TRBJ2-1,TRBV11-2
CAISERSGGYNEQFF,TRBJ2-1,TRBV10-3
CSASWGPLEETQYF,TRBJ2-5,TRBV20-1